The 27 T cell receptor beta chains listed next were all sequenced from one sample in a study of blood T cell repertoires in COVID-19 (dated by TCRdb to 2018 to 2021). Receptor amplification or capture employed the immunoSEQ multiplex PCR assay. Here the immuneACCESS table is served through TCRdb, limited to in-frame sequences with V and J called. Missing clones are a known gap in these copies; in checked studies unresolved V genes cover under half, and the rest lacks a known reason. The sample includes 320,000 or so clones, with more than 85% observed a single time. Approximately 0.93% of the sample belongs to the ten largest clones. Sequencing was carried out using PBMCs or T cells enriched from blood (not recorded which). All receptors derive from a woman between 25 and 40 years old who had recovered from COVID-19.

In this sample, this clone turned up a few times. This sample includes further DNA sequences coding for the same CDR3. This chain links TRBV9 with TRBJ2-7; tentatively, D is TRBD1 (6 bases). The CDR3 consists of 13 residues. CDR1 is SGDLS and CDR2 is YYNGEE in the germline V gene. The ends were cut back, 0 bases at V and 6 bases at J, with 10 bases in the middle. The CDR3 DNA reads TGTGCCAGCAGCGTAGAACAGGGCGGCGAGCAGTACTTC. Translation: CASSVEQGGEQYF.

This chain joins TRBV7-9 and TRBJ1-2; 7 bases are a match to TRBD1. Germline trimming cut 5 bases from V and 6 bases from J; bases unmatched to any gene: 9. This CDR3 is 14 amino acids long. Germline assignment: CDR1 SEHNR and CDR2 FQNEAQ (reference sequence). The CDR3 spells CASSPVGTVDGYTF. The CDR3 nucleotides are TGTGCCAGCAGCCCCGTTGGGACAGTCGATGGCTACACCTTC.

The CDR3 reads CATSTSSGVTDNEQFF. DNA for the CDR3: TGTGCCACCAGTACGTCTAGCGGGGTTACGGACAATGAGCAGTTCTTC. This chain links TRBV24-1 with TRBJ2-1; 9 nucleotides match TRBD2. Losses at the gene ends were 6 bases for V and 5 bases for J; bases not matched to a gene: 10. Germline loops: CDR1 KGHDR, CDR2 SFDVKD. The CDR3 covers 16 residues.

This clone was counted a few times. The J gene is TRBJ1-4, the V gene TRBV19, with TRBD1 as a possible D gene (6 bases). V was cut by 5 bases and J by 4 bases, with 11 bases left in between. This CDR3 has 14 residues. Germline CDR1 and CDR2: LNHDA and SQIVND (reference sequence). The CDR3 region is CASSGGRLNEKLFF. The CDR3 DNA reads as TGTGCCAGTAGTGGGGGCAGACTTAATGAAAAACTGTTTTTT.

V and J are TRBV7-2 and TRBJ2-7; TRBD1 matches 8 bases. The ends lost 1 base at V and 3 bases at J; junction bases unmatched: 8. The germline V gene has CDR1 SGHTA and CDR2 FQGNSA. The CDR3 length is 16 residues. The CDR3 here is CASSLGGTGGYYEQYF. CDR3 in DNA: TGTGCCAGCAGCTTAGGGGGGACAGGAGGTTACTACGAGCAGTACTTC.

The rearrangement links TRBV7-9 to TRBJ1-1; D remains unclear. The CDR3 sequence is 14 residues long. Germline V gene sequence: CDR1 SEHNR, CDR2 FQNEAQ (reference sequence). Trimming stripped 2 bases from V and 1 base from J, with 8 bases between. CDR3 residues: CASSLSWQNTEAFF. CDR3 in DNA: TGTGCCAGCAGCTTATCGTGGCAGAACACTGAAGCTTTCTTT. The full variable domain, its missing parts supplied by reference TRBV7-9 and TRBJ1-1, is DTGVSQNPRHKITKRGQNVTFRCDPISEHNRLYWYRQTLGQGPEFLTYFQNEAQLEKSRLLSDRFSAERPKGSFSTLEIQRTEQGDSAMYLCASSLSWQNTEAFFGQGTRLTVV.

The V and J genes are TRBV10-3 and TRBJ1-4; 7 positions agree with TRBD1. The CDR3 length is 14 residues. V lost 3 bases, J lost 7 bases, and 5 bases stayed unmatched. CDR1 is ENHRY and CDR2 is SYGVKD in the germline V gene. The CDR3 region has the DNA TGTGCCATCAGTGACAGGGGGATAGGTGAAAAACTGTTTTTT. Its protein product is CAISDRGIGEKLFF.

This clone showed up just once. The chain joins TRBV20-1 to TRBJ2-1; 13 nucleotides agree with TRBD2. Germline V CDR1 and CDR2: DFQATT, SNEGSKA (reference sequence). The ends lost 3 bases at V and 4 bases at J; junction bases unmatched: 6. The CDR3 spans 16 residues. The CDR3 DNA is TGCAGTGCTAGTTACGGACTAGCGGGGGATTACAATGAGCAGTTCTTC. Its protein is CSASYGLAGDYNEQFF.

The chain employs TRBV29-1 and TRBJ2-7, with D possibly being TRBD1 (5 bases). The V end lost 4 bases, the J end lost 3 bases, and 10 bases lay between the germline ends. This CDR3 contains 12 residues. Per germline, CDR1 SQVTM and CDR2 ANQGSEA. The CDR3 nucleotides read TGCAGCGTTGGTCCAGGGTTCTACGAGCAGTACTTC. It is translated as CSVGPGFYEQYF.

V and J are TRBV19 and TRBJ1-1, with D uncertain. The CDR3 contains 17 residues. The germline gives CDR1 LNHDA, CDR2 SQIVND (reference sequence). Trimming removed 3 bases from V and 8 bases from J, with 25 bases in between. The CDR3 spells CASSMWSGWDWAGEAFF. Written as DNA, the CDR3 is TGTGCCAGTAGTATGTGGTCCGGTTGGGATTGGGCGGGGGAAGCTTTCTTT.

The chain recombines TRBV6-5 with TRBJ1-1, with 7 bases lining up with TRBD1. Germline V gene sequence: CDR1 MNHEY, CDR2 SVGAGI. The CDR3 contains 14 residues. The J segment lost 1 base and the V segment lost 2 bases, leaving 1 base of the junction unmatched. The DNA for the CDR3 is TGTGCCAGCAGTTACAGGGGGCGGAACACTGAAGCTTTCTTT. This encodes CASSYRGRNTEAFF.

Comments on this clone: Other DNA sequences of this sample code for an identical CDR3. The chain recombines TRBV9 with TRBJ1-4; no firm D call. CDR1 and CDR2 from the germline V gene are SGDLS and YYNGEE. Trimming stripped 2 bases from V and 8 bases from J, with 16 bases between. The CDR3 runs to 15 residues. This CDR3 reads CASSVGAGVGEKLFF. The CDR3 region has the DNA TGTGCCAGCAGCGTTGGAGCCGGGGTAGGCGAAAAACTGTTTTTT.

The chain recombines TRBV29-1 with TRBJ2-1; 11 bases align to TRBD2. Germline CDR1 reads SQVTM; CDR2 reads ANQGSEA. V trimming: 3 bases; J trimming: 3 bases; junction bases outside the gene matches: 7. The CDR3 runs to 16 residues. CDR3 coding DNA: TGCAGCGTTGATAATCCGACTAGCGGGGTCTACAATGAGCAGTTCTTC. Amino acids: CSVDNPTSGVYNEQFF.

This sequence joins TRBV19 and TRBJ1-2, with TRBD1 as a possible D gene (6 bases). The CDR3 contains 13 residues. Germline loops: CDR1 LNHDA, CDR2 SQIVND (reference sequence). V was cut by 6 bases and J by 6 bases, with 14 bases left in between. The CDR3 sequence: CASSPRGADGYTF. DNA for the CDR3: TGTGCCAGTAGCCCTCGGGGGGCGGATGGCTACACCTTC.

The chain carries TRBV10-3 and TRBJ1-2; the match to TRBD1 covers 7 bases. With 1 base clipped from V and 8 bases from J, the junction kept 4 bases outside the gene matches. CDR1 ENHRY and CDR2 SYGVKD come from the germline V gene. The CDR3 length is 13 residues. The CDR3 sequence is CAISEWQGEGYTF. In nucleotides, the CDR3 is TGTGCCATCAGTGAGTGGCAGGGGGAGGGCTACACCTTC.

The chain has TRBV27 and TRBJ1-1; D possibly corresponds to TRBD1 (6 bases). CDR1 and CDR2 (germline): MNHEY, SMNVEV (reference sequence). V lost 1 base to trimming and J lost 4 bases, with 10 bases between them. This CDR3 is 14 amino acids long. Here the CDR3 DNA reads TGTGCCAGCAGTTTATTGGGGGCTCGCACTGAAGCTTTCTTT. It encodes CASSLLGARTEAFF.

This clone was seen once. The V gene is TRBV10-3, the J gene TRBJ1-5; no clear D gene. Trimming stripped 3 bases from V and 2 bases from J, with 11 bases between. This CDR3 region has 15 residues. Germline CDR1 ENHRY, CDR2 SYGVKD. The CDR3 region is CAISEGPQGNQPQHF. As DNA, the CDR3 is TGTGCCATCAGTGAAGGCCCTCAGGGCAATCAGCCCCAGCATTTT.

This clone showed up just once. This CDR3 is also generated by other DNA sequences in the sample. The V and J genes are TRBV5-1 and TRBJ1-6, with a tentative D call TRBD1 (5 bases). V lost 0 bases, J lost 7 bases, and 14 bases lay in between. The CDR3 is 16 residues long. Germline assignment: CDR1 SGHRS and CDR2 YFSETQ. CDR3 sequence: CASSLALGQLNSPLHF. As DNA, the CDR3 is TGCGCCAGCAGCTTGGCCCTGGGGCAGCTAAATTCACCCCTCCACTTT. The full variable domain, with the rest looked up from reference TRBV5-1 and TRBJ1-6, is KAGVTQTPRYLIKTRGQQVTLSCSPISGHRSVSWYQQTPGQGLQFLFEYFSETQRNKGNFPGRFSGRQFSNSRSEMNVSTLELGDSALYLCASSLALGQLNSPLHFGNGTRLTVT.

The chain couples TRBV18 to TRBJ2-5; D might be TRBD1 (5 bases). This CDR3 has 15 residues. The V and J ends lost 0 bases and 1 base respectively, with 9 bases between them. The germline V gene encodes CDR1 KGHSH and CDR2 LQKENI. The CDR3 bases are TGTGCCAGCTCACCACCAACGGACACCCAAGAGACCCAGTACTTC. Translated: CASSPPTDTQETQYF.

V gene TRBV27 combines with J gene TRBJ1-2, with 8 bases matching TRBD1. The CDR3 is 15 residues long. V trimming: 5 bases; J trimming: 6 bases; junction bases outside the gene matches: 11. Germline V gives CDR1 MNHEY, CDR2 SMNVEV (reference sequence). The CDR3 region is CASSVSRGGQDGYTF. The DNA for the CDR3 is TGTGCCAGCAGTGTCAGCAGGGGGGGACAGGATGGCTACACCTTC.

The rearrangement uses TRBV7-9 and TRBJ1-6; D not resolved. Trimming pared 1 base from V and 5 bases from J, leaving 6 bases between. Germline CDR1 and CDR2: SEHNR and FQNEAQ (reference sequence). This CDR3 is 14 amino acids long. The CDR3 here is CASSLGGDNSPLHF. The CDR3 coding sequence is TGTGCCAGCAGCTTAGGGGGAGATAATTCACCCCTCCACTTT.

V is TRBV30 and J is TRBJ2-7; D may be TRBD1 (6 bases). The CDR3 length is 19 residues. CDR1 GTSNPN and CDR2 SVGIG come from the germline V gene (reference sequence). Trimming took off 1 base at V and 2 bases at J, with 27 bases between the two ends. The CDR3 sequence: CAWSDPLRYPGHNPYEQYF. CDR3 bases: TGTGCCTGGAGTGACCCTCTCCGCTATCCGGGACACAACCCCTACGAGCAGTACTTC.

J is TRBJ2-5 and V is TRBV24-1, with 8 positions matching TRBD1. CDR1 KGHDR and CDR2 SFDVKD come from the germline V gene. V shed 5 bases, J shed 5 bases, and the junction held 3 bases outside the gene matches. The CDR3 length is 13 residues. DNA for the CDR3: TGTGCCACCAGTGGGACAGGGTTGGAGACCCAGTACTTC. It yields the protein CATSGTGLETQYF.

V is TRBV4-1 and J is TRBJ2-5, with 8 bases matching TRBD2. The length of the CDR3 is 18 residues. V shed 0 bases and J 3 bases; nucleotides not matched to a gene: 12. Germline CDR1 is MGHRA and CDR2 is YSYEKL. In DNA, the CDR3 is TGCGCCAGCAGCCAAGAAAAGGTGCTAGCGGGTCGTAAAGAGACCCAGTACTTC. Residues: CASSQEKVLAGRKETQYF.

J is TRBJ1-2 and V is TRBV19; 8 bases align to TRBD1. There are 13 residues in the CDR3. Germline loops: CDR1 LNHDA, CDR2 SQIVND (reference sequence). Trimming at V came to 6 bases and at J to 3 bases, leaving 3 bases not matched to a gene. The CDR3 loop is CASSMDRDYGYTF. The CDR3 DNA sequence: TGTGCCAGTAGCATGGACAGGGACTATGGCTACACCTTC.

This chain joins TRBV6-5 and TRBJ1-2; a weak D match, TRBD1 (5 bases). Between the trimmed V and J ends, which lost 5 bases and 5 bases, there was a span of 18 bases. Germline assignment: CDR1 MNHEY and CDR2 SVGAGI. There are 15 residues in the CDR3. CDR3 region: CASSPQAGGEYGYTF. DNA for the CDR3: TGTGCCAGCAGTCCACAAGCGGGGGGGGAATATGGCTACACCTTC.

The rearrangement uses TRBV10-1 and TRBJ2-3; 13 bases match TRBD2. The CDR3 runs to 15 residues. Germline-derived CDR1 and CDR2 are WNHNN and SYGVQD (reference sequence). V gave up 8 bases and J gave up 3 bases; unmatched junction bases: 5. CDR3 protein: CASAGLAGTTDTQYF. CDR3 coding DNA: TGCGCCAGCGCGGGACTAGCGGGGACAACAGATACGCAGTATTTT.